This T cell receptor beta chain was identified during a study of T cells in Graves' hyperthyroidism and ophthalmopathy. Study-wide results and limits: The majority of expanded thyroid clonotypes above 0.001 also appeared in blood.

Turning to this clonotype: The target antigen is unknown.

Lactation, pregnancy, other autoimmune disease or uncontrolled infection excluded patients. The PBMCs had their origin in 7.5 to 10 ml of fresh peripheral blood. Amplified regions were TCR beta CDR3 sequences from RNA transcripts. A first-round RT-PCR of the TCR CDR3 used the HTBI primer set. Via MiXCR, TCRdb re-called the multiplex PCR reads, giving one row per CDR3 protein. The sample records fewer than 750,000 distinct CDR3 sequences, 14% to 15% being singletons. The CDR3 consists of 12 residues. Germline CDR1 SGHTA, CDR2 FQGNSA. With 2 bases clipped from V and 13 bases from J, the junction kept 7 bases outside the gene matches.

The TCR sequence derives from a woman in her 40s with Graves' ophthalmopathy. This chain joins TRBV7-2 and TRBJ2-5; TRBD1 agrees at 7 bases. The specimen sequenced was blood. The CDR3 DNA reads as TGTGCCAGCAGCTTATTAGACAGGGCTTGGTACTTC. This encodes CASSLLDRAWYF.